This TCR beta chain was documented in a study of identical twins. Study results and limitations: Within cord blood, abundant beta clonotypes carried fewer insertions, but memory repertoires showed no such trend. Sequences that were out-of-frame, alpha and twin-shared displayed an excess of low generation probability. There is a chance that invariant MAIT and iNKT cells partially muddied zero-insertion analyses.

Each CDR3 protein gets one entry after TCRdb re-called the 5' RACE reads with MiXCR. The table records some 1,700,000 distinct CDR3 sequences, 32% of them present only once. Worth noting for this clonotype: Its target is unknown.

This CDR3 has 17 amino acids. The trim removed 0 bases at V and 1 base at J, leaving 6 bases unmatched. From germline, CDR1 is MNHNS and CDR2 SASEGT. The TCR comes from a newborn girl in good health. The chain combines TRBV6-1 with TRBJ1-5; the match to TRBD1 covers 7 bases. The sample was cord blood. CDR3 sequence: CASSEARGGQSNQPQHF. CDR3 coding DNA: TGTGCCAGCAGTGAAGCCAGAGGGGGACAGAGCAATCAGCCCCAGCATTTT.